The sequence of this TCR beta chain was determined in a study of neoadjuvant anti-PD-1 for oral cavity cancer. Study details: Most patients had three to four biweekly doses of 3 mg/kg nivolumab before resection.

Generated by immunoSEQ multiplex PCR, the TCRdb table keeps only in-frame clones and is missing some. Counted here are 11,000 to 15,000 clones, about 59% occurring once; the ten biggest clones make up about 2.9%. The junction had 3 bases not matched to a gene; V was cut back by 3 bases and J by 2 bases. The CDR3 consists of 14 residues. Germline CDR1 reads MNHNS; CDR2 reads SASEGT. Blood cells were analyzed directly, without culture or expansion. This TCR derives from a person between 40 and 85 years old with oral cavity squamous cell carcinoma. The chain couples TRBV6-1 to TRBJ2-7, with 8 bases identical to TRBD2. The input for sequencing was PBMCs, taken before nivolumab (anti-PD-1) treatment. In DNA form, the CDR3 reads TGTGCCAGCAGTGACACGGGAGGGCCCTACGAGCAGTACTTC. Its translation: CASSDTGGPYEQYF.